Given below is one T cell receptor (beta chain) in context. Germline V lookup: CDR1 SQVTM, CDR2 ANQGSEA. The germline V and J ends were trimmed by 3 bases and 1 base, with 8 bases remaining between them. CDR3 length equals 13 residues. This specimen belongs to a study of PD-L1 blockade in urothelial cancer. The time point denotes: pretreatment peripheral blood. Generated by immunoSEQ multiplex PCR, the TCRdb table keeps only in-frame clones and is missing some. This sample has 60,000 or so clones, with around 86% found just once. This sample comprised PBMCs, obtained around atezolizumab (anti-PD-L1) treatment. The TCR originated in a man aged 65 to 85 with urothelial cancer. The V gene is TRBV29-1, the J gene TRBJ2-3, with a weak D call TRBD2 (6 bases). The CDR3 is CSVDSSGTDTQYF. DNA for the CDR3: TGCAGCGTTGACTCTAGCGGCACAGATACGCAGTATTTT.